The source of this T cell receptor beta chain is a study of cytomegalovirus exposure and HLA in healthy donors. PCR primers comprised 60 Vbeta and 13 Jbeta primers. Generated by immunoSEQ multiplex PCR, the TCRdb table keeps only in-frame clones and is missing some. Counted here are roughly 180,000 clones, about 85% occurring once; the ten biggest clones make up under 5%. This CDR3 comprises 11 residues. Germline CDR1 GTSNPN, CDR2 SVGIG (reference sequence). Trimming removed 6 bases from V and 3 bases from J, with 9 bases in between. The clonotype originates from a woman aged 45 to 65 in good health and CMV-seropositive. The sample was PBMCs. This chain uses TRBV30 with TRBJ2-7, with D hard to call. The CDR3 sequence: CACIVVYEQYF. The DNA of the CDR3 is TGTGCCTGCATAGTAGTCTACGAGCAGTACTTC. Based on the CDR3 plus reference TRBV30 and TRBJ2-7, the full variable domain is SQTIHQWPATLVQPVGSPLSLECTVEGTSNPNLYWYRQAAGRGLQLLFYSVGIGQISSEVPQNLSASRPQDRQFILSSKKLLLSDSGFYLCACIVVYEQYFGPGTRLTVT.